This TCR beta chain appears in the sequencing data of a study of long-term antiretroviral therapy in people with HIV. Findings and limits, study-wide: No data on ART adherence, viral resistance or therapy changes. Despite increasing after ART, diversity remained lower than that of transplant donor controls. Clones that had undergone expansion before ART dominated the repertoire at all time points.

This CDR3 has 11 amino acids. V gave up 7 bases and J gave up 3 bases, with 7 bases separating them. The germline CDR1 and CDR2 sequences are SEHNR and FQNEAQ (reference sequence). Every one of the donors gave at least one pre-ART PBMC sample and at least two post-ART PBMC samples. Running of the v3.0 immunoSEQ assay took place at survey level. The repertoire was sequenced with immunoSEQ multiplex PCR; TCRdb's copy has only in-frame clones and lacks some. The sample comprises tens of thousands of clones, roughly 86% of which are singletons, and approximately 5.3% rests with the top ten. Note on this clone: The antigen is unknown.

The sequence was collected from a woman between 50 and 59 years old with HIV. This sample comprised unsorted PBMCs, obtained 0.1 years before starting antiretroviral therapy. The chain has TRBV7-9 and TRBJ2-7; D gene uncertain. CDR3: CASTQDYEQYF. The CDR3 DNA sequence: TGTGCCAGCACCCAGGACTACGAGCAGTACTTC.